These 13 T cell receptor beta chains were all obtained from the same sample, sequenced in a study of shared clonotypes between healthy human individuals. Method: immunoSEQ multiplex PCR; TCRdb's copy keeps in-frame clones and lacks some. The data show some 2,400,000 clones, with approximately 94% seen just once and around 0.13% held by the top ten. The sequenced sample was naive CD4+ T cells sorted from blood. The subset was: CD45RA+ positively selected. These receptors were collected from a young man in good health.

V gene TRBV6-6 combines with J gene TRBJ1-5; possibly TRBD1 for D (6 bases). V was shortened by 2 bases and J by 7 bases, with 12 bases between the two germline ends. Germline V CDR1 and CDR2: MNHNY, SVGAGI (reference sequence). The CDR3 is 14 amino acids. The CDR3 region has the DNA TGTGCCAGCAGTTACAAGGGGGTAGAACAGCCCCAGCATTTT. Translation: CASSYKGVEQPQHF.

The V gene is TRBV29-1, the J gene TRBJ1-5; perhaps TRBD1 as D (5 bases). V was pared by 4 bases and J by 2 bases, with 12 bases between. Germline assignment: CDR1 SQVTM and CDR2 ANQGSEA. CDR3 length: 14 amino acids. The DNA of the CDR3 is TGCAGCGTTGCGTCAGGGATGGGCAATCAGCCCCAGCATTTT. Protein product: CSVASGMGNQPQHF.

V and J are TRBV5-4 and TRBJ1-2; possible D gene TRBD1, 6 bases. Germline values: CDR1 SGHNT, CDR2 YYREEE (reference sequence). CDR3 length: 15 amino acids. Trimming left V 4 bases short and J 0 bases short, with 13 bases between. DNA of the CDR3: TGTGCCAGCAGCCCCAGGGGAGGGGCTAACTATGGCTACACCTTC. It yields the protein CASSPRGGANYGYTF. Full variable domain (outside the CDR3, taken from reference TRBV5-4 and TRBJ1-2): ETGVTQSPTHLIKTRGQQVTLRCSSQSGHNTVSWYQQALGQGPQFIFQYYREEENGRGNFPPRFSGLQFPNYSSELNVNALELDDSALYLCASSPRGGANYGYTFGSGTRLTVV.

The genes are TRBV11-2 and TRBJ1-1, with TRBD1 matching 7 bases. This CDR3 spans 14 amino acids. Trimming removed 2 bases from V and 2 bases from J; junction bases left unmatched: 2. Germline CDR1 SGHAT, CDR2 FQNNGV. The CDR3 here is CASSLQGDNTEAFF. The CDR3 DNA reads TGTGCCAGCAGCTTACAGGGGGATAACACTGAAGCTTTCTTT.

This chain connects TRBV5-6 to TRBJ2-3; 8 positions agree with TRBD2. Germline V gives CDR1 SGHDT, CDR2 YYEEEE. V dropped 2 bases and J dropped 0; count of bases not matched to a gene: 2. The CDR3 runs 15 residues. CDR3 protein: CASSFTSGSTDTQYF. The CDR3 DNA reads TGTGCCAGCAGCTTCACTAGCGGAAGCACAGATACGCAGTATTTT.

V is TRBV5-4 and J is TRBJ2-2; D remains ambiguous. Per germline, CDR1 SGHNT and CDR2 YYREEE (reference sequence). The CDR3 totals 16 residues. Trimming left V 0 bases short and J 7 bases short, with 16 bases between. The CDR3: CASSLVSGLLGGELFF. The CDR3 DNA is TGTGCCAGCAGCTTGGTCTCTGGTCTTCTGGGCGGGGAGCTGTTTTTT.

This chain links TRBV4-1 with TRBJ1-2; D is unresolved. There are 15 residues in the CDR3. Germline lookup yields CDR1 MGHRA and CDR2 YSYEKL. V was shortened by 1 base and J by 4 bases, with 13 bases between the two germline ends. The CDR3 sequence: CASSQGREVSYGYTF. DNA of the CDR3: TGCGCCAGCAGCCAAGGAAGGGAAGTTTCCTATGGCTACACCTTC.

The genes are TRBV5-4 and TRBJ2-7; D not resolved. Germline V gives CDR1 SGHNT, CDR2 YYREEE (reference sequence). V was cut by 7 bases and J by 3 bases, with 8 bases left in between. The CDR3 contains 11 residues. CDR3 nucleotides: TGTGCCAGCGGTCCGCTCTACGAGCAGTACTTC. Protein product: CASGPLYEQYF. Variable domain in full (rest from reference TRBV5-4 and TRBJ2-7): ETGVTQSPTHLIKTRGQQVTLRCSSQSGHNTVSWYQQALGQGPQFIFQYYREEENGRGNFPPRFSGLQFPNYSSELNVNALELDDSALYLCASGPLYEQYFGPGTRLTVT.

To note about this clone: Other DNA sequences in this sample translate to the same CDR3. This chain connects TRBV11-2 to TRBJ2-3, with 12 bases identical to TRBD2. The germline V gene has CDR1 SGHAT and CDR2 FQNNGV. The CDR3 sequence is 15 residues long. V dropped 5 bases and J dropped 3; count of bases not matched to a gene: 3. In DNA form, the CDR3 reads TGTGCCAGCAGCCAACTAGCGGGAGGTACAGATACGCAGTATTTT. Encoded protein: CASSQLAGGTDTQYF.

This sequence joins TRBV11-2 and TRBJ2-7; 7 bases align to TRBD2. CDR1 SGHAT and CDR2 FQNNGV come from the germline V gene. This CDR3 has 15 residues. The V segment lost 0 bases and the J segment 1 base; nucleotides outside the gene matches: 3. The CDR3 sequence is CASSLDPGGSYEQYF. The CDR3 DNA reads TGTGCCAGCAGCTTAGACCCGGGAGGTTCCTACGAGCAGTACTTC.

The table lists this clone with a count of one. The chain joins TRBV19 to TRBJ1-5; 9 nucleotides align to TRBD1. The length of the CDR3 is 15 residues. The germline V gene encodes CDR1 LNHDA and CDR2 SQIVND (reference sequence). Germline trimming cut 5 bases from V and 5 bases from J; bases unmatched to any gene: 7. The CDR3 here is CASSLGQGHHQPQHF. The CDR3 coding sequence is TGTGCCAGTAGTCTCGGACAGGGGCATCATCAGCCCCAGCATTTT. Full variable domain (rest looked up from reference TRBV19 and TRBJ1-5): DGGITQSPKYLFRKEGQNVTLSCEQNLNHDAMYWYRQDPGQGLRLIYYSQIVNDFQKGDIAEGYSVSREKKESFPLTVTSAQKNPTAFYLCASSLGQGHHQPQHFGDGTRLSIL.

This chain connects TRBV30 to TRBJ1-1; D unresolved. Germline-derived CDR1 and CDR2 are GTSNPN and SVGIG (reference sequence). V was clipped by 3 bases and J by 8 bases, with 16 bases between them. This CDR3 has 13 residues. The CDR3 sequence is CAWRPLGGFEAFF. The CDR3 DNA follows: TGTGCCTGGAGGCCCCTGGGAGGGTTCGAAGCTTTCTTT.

The chain combines TRBV11-2 with TRBJ2-7; 7 bases align to TRBD1. This CDR3 contains 13 residues. Germline V gives CDR1 SGHAT, CDR2 FQNNGV. Germline trimming cut 8 bases from V and 5 bases from J; bases unmatched to any gene: 9. The CDR3 coding sequence is TGTGCCAGCTCCGGACCGGGACAGCACGAGCAGTACTTC. Amino acid sequence: CASSGPGQHEQYF.